Listed here are 31 T cell receptor beta chains from one sample, sequenced in a study of response to subunit inactivated influenza vaccine. TCRdb reprocessed the RT-PCR reads via MiXCR and lists one record per CDR3 protein. Counted here are roughly 500,000 distinct CDR3 sequences, about 15% occurring once; the ten biggest clones make up roughly 3.1%. The sequencing here drew on CD4+ T cells sorted from PBMCs, taken 23 to 25 months after vaccination. The receptors were gathered from a man aged 45 to 70 who received an inactivated influenza vaccine.

This clonotype was seen a few times. This chain joins TRBV28 and TRBJ1-2; the D is unclear. Germline V lookup: CDR1 MDHEN, CDR2 SYDVKM. The CDR3 contains 11 residues. Trimming took off 6 bases at V and 1 base at J, with 3 bases between the two ends. CDR3 in DNA: TGTGCCAGCAGGGATAACTATGGCTACACCTTC. Translating gives CASRDNYGYTF.

This clonotype turned up a few times. The rearrangement uses TRBV20-1 and TRBJ1-4; no definite D call. The CDR3 totals 14 residues. V was pared by 3 bases and J by 7 bases, with 15 bases between. Germline V gene data show CDR1 as DFQATT and CDR2 as SNEGSKA (reference sequence). In DNA form, the CDR3 reads TGCAGTGCTAGGCTCGGACCATCGGCTGAAAAACTGTTTTTT. Translated, it gives CSARLGPSAEKLFF.

The J gene is TRBJ2-1, the V gene TRBV6-1; no reliable D call. CDR1 is MNHNS and CDR2 is SASEGT in the germline V gene. The CDR3 is 14 amino acids. Deletions cut 11 bases from V and 2 bases from J, with 16 bases between. The CDR3 DNA is TGTGCCGCCAAAGGCGGTCCAGCCTACAATGAGCAGTTCTTC. This sequence encodes CAAKGGPAYNEQFF.

This clonotype came up once. V is TRBV5-5 and J is TRBJ2-3; D is perhaps TRBD2 (6 bases). This CDR3 has 17 amino acids. Germline CDR1 SGHKS, CDR2 YYEKEE (reference sequence). V was cut by 7 bases and J by 2 bases, with 23 bases left in between. This CDR3 reads CASGPGLPLTNTDTQYF. The DNA of the CDR3 is TGTGCCAGCGGCCCGGGACTCCCCTTGACTAACACAGATACGCAGTATTTT.

This chain links TRBV4-2 with TRBJ2-3; D might be TRBD2 (7 bases). Germline CDR1 and CDR2: LGHNA and YNFKEQ. V lost 0 bases and J lost 6, with 13 bases in between. CDR3 size: 15 residues. DNA of the CDR3: TGTGCCAGCAGCCAAGAGGGGGGGCCAACCGATACGCAGTATTTT. Translation gives CASSQEGGPTDTQYF.

This clonotype was counted a few times. The V and J genes are TRBV18 and TRBJ2-1, with D unresolved. This CDR3 has 12 amino acids. V gave up 4 bases and J gave up 8 bases, with 9 bases separating them. CDR1 and CDR2 (germline): KGHSH, LQKENI. The CDR3 loop is CASSQGLDEQFF. The DNA for the CDR3 is TGTGCCAGCTCACAGGGTTTGGATGAGCAGTTCTTC.

The table lists this clonotype with a few counts. The genes are TRBV4-3 and TRBJ2-2, with no clear D. V shed 1 base and J shed 1 base, with 10 bases lying between them. This CDR3 has 16 amino acids. Germline V gene data show CDR1 as LGHNA and CDR2 as YSLEER. The CDR3 region is CASSQAWGRNTGELFF. The CDR3 DNA follows: TGCGCCAGCAGCCAAGCCTGGGGTCGGAACACCGGGGAGCTGTTTTTT.

This chain connects TRBV12-3 or TRBV12-4 to TRBJ2-7; 7 nucleotides match TRBD2. With V trimmed by 8 bases and J by 0 bases, 4 bases remained unmatched. CDR3 length: 13 residues. Written as DNA, the CDR3 is TGTGCCAGCGGGAAGCGGGACTCCTACGAGCAGTACTTC. Its protein product is CASGKRDSYEQYF.

This chain joins TRBV12-3 or TRBV12-4 and TRBJ1-2, with D unresolved. Trimming pared 0 bases from V and 2 bases from J, leaving 4 bases between. The CDR3 consists of 13 residues. This CDR3 reads CASSLAYNYGYTF. CDR3 bases: TGTGCCAGCAGTTTAGCATACAACTATGGCTACACCTTC.

The chain has TRBV29-1 and TRBJ2-7, with D tentatively TRBD2 (5 bases). The CDR3 is made up of 13 amino acids. Trimming took 5 bases from V and 7 from J, leaving 18 bases between them. The germline V gene has CDR1 SQVTM and CDR2 ANQGSEA. The CDR3 is CSVSDFAEGEQYF. CDR3 DNA sequence: TGCAGCGTTTCGGACTTCGCCGAGGGAGAGCAGTACTTC.

The chain uses TRBV18 and TRBJ2-7, with 10 bases aligning to TRBD1. Trimming at V came to 2 bases and at J to 8 bases, leaving 3 bases not matched to a gene. The germline V gene encodes CDR1 KGHSH and CDR2 LQKENI. This CDR3 comprises 13 residues. The DNA of the CDR3 is TGTGCCAGCTCACCAGGGACAGGGGAACAGCAGTACTTC. Protein: CASSPGTGEQQYF. Based on the CDR3 plus reference TRBV18 and TRBJ2-7, the full variable domain is NAGVMQNPRHLVRRRGQEARLRCSPMKGHSHVYWYRQLPEEGLKFMVYLQKENIIDESGMPKERFSAEFPKEGPSILRIQQVVRGDSAAYFCASSPGTGEQQYFGPGTRLTVT.

A few counts support this clonotype. The rearrangement links TRBV12-3 or TRBV12-4 to TRBJ2-1; tentatively, D is TRBD1 or TRBD2 (5 bases each). The CDR3 runs 14 residues. Trimming stripped 8 bases from V and 8 bases from J, with 19 bases between. The CDR3 loop is CASQPGPLGHEQFF. The CDR3 nucleotides read TGTGCCAGCCAACCGGGACCACTGGGCCATGAGCAGTTCTTC.

V and J are TRBV20-1 and TRBJ2-5, with 8 bases lining up with TRBD1. CDR3 length equals 14 residues. Per the germline V gene, CDR1 is DFQATT and CDR2 is SNEGSKA (reference sequence). The V and J ends lost 4 bases and 5 bases, in that order; junction bases with no gene match: 9. The CDR3 loop is CSAKKGQAKETQYF. As DNA, the CDR3 is TGCAGTGCTAAGAAGGGACAGGCCAAGGAGACCCAGTACTTC.

The chain links TRBV4-1 to TRBJ1-1; D not certain. From germline, CDR1 is MGHRA and CDR2 YSYEKL. This CDR3 is 16 amino acids long. V dropped 1 base and J dropped 0 bases, with 12 bases sitting between them. The CDR3 bases are TGCGCCAGCAGCCAAGGTTGGGGAGGAGTGAACACTGAAGCTTTCTTT. Translation: CASSQGWGGVNTEAFF.

This clonotype was observed a few times. The CDR3 bases are TGCGCCAGCTCCACCGGGACAGGGGTCACAGATACGCAGTATTTT. Its protein is CASSTGTGVTDTQYF. This rearrangement joins TRBV5-1 to TRBJ2-3; 10 nucleotides align to TRBD1. Germline V gives CDR1 SGHRS, CDR2 YFSETQ. The CDR3 consists of 15 residues. The V and J ends lost 7 bases and 2 bases, in that order; junction bases with no gene match: 7.

There are a few counts of this clonotype. The chain couples TRBV3-1 to TRBJ2-7, with D tentatively TRBD2 (6 bases). This CDR3 has 14 residues. The V and J ends lost 4 bases and 3 bases respectively, with 13 bases between them. Germline CDR1 reads LGHDT; CDR2 reads YNNKEL (reference sequence). Here the CDR3 DNA reads TGTGCCAGCAGCCCGGCGGGGTACTACTACGAGCAGTACTTC. Protein product: CASSPAGYYYEQYF.

The CDR3 DNA follows: TGTGCCACCAGTGAGGATTACCGCGGTGGCTACACCTTC. Protein sequence: CATSEDYRGGYTF. This rearrangement joins TRBV24-1 to TRBJ1-2, with no clear D. Deletions cut 4 bases from V and 7 bases from J, with 12 bases between. Germline V gene data show CDR1 as KGHDR and CDR2 as SFDVKD. CDR3 length: 13 amino acids.

This rearrangement joins TRBV20-1 to TRBJ2-1; 9 nucleotides agree with TRBD2. The CDR3 spans 16 residues. V lost 3 bases to trimming and J lost 6 bases; unmatched junction nucleotides: 12. Germline V lookup: CDR1 DFQATT, CDR2 SNEGSKA (reference sequence). This CDR3 reads CSARDPSSGTLNEQFF. The CDR3 DNA reads TGCAGTGCTAGGGACCCGTCTAGCGGGACTCTCAATGAGCAGTTCTTC.

A few counts support this clonotype. CDR3 loop: CASSQEADRYNEQFF. Written as DNA, the CDR3 is TGCGCCAGCAGCCAAGAAGCGGACAGGTACAATGAGCAGTTCTTC. The chain is built from TRBV4-3 and TRBJ2-1; 7 bases fit TRBD1. V lost 0 bases to trimming and J lost 4 bases; unmatched junction nucleotides: 3. CDR1 and CDR2 (germline): LGHNA, YSLEER. The CDR3 is made up of 15 amino acids.

V gene TRBV6-1 combines with J gene TRBJ2-7; TRBD1 aligns across 7 bases. The CDR3 loop spans 14 amino acids. CDR1 MNHNS and CDR2 SASEGT come from the germline V gene. J lost 5 bases, V lost 5 bases, and 9 bases had no gene match. CDR3: CASSRTGLSHEQYF. CDR3 coding DNA: TGTGCCAGCAGTAGGACAGGCCTGAGCCACGAGCAGTACTTC.

In its sample, this clonotype was seen a few times. The chain links TRBV7-9 to TRBJ1-4; TRBD1 matches at 7 bases. Germline lookup yields CDR1 SEHNR and CDR2 FQNEAQ (reference sequence). Germline trimming cut 5 bases from V and 3 bases from J; bases unmatched to any gene: 6. CDR3 length equals 15 residues. DNA for the CDR3: TGTGCCAGCAGCGCGGACAGGACCTCTAATGAAAAACTGTTTTTT. Protein: CASSADRTSNEKLFF.

This clonotype was found a few times. The chain joins TRBV12-3 or TRBV12-4 to TRBJ1-3, with D perhaps matching TRBD1 (5 bases). Trimming stripped 0 bases from V and 4 bases from J, with 7 bases between. The CDR3 runs to 14 residues. The CDR3 DNA reads as TGTGCCAGCAGTTTAGCAGGGGAGGGAAACACCATATATTTT. Protein sequence: CASSLAGEGNTIYF.

The gene calls are TRBV11-2 and TRBJ1-5; perhaps TRBD1 as D (5 bases). V lost 6 bases and J 1 base, leaving 13 bases between the germline ends. The germline V gene has CDR1 SGHAT and CDR2 FQNNGV. The CDR3 runs to 15 residues. CDR3 nucleotide sequence: TGTGCCAGCAGGGATGGGGGGATAAGCAATCAGCCCCAGCATTTT. It encodes CASRDGGISNQPQHF.

The chain is built from TRBV20-1 and TRBJ2-1; 10 nucleotides align to TRBD2. J lost 4 bases, V lost 6 bases, and 9 bases had no gene match. This CDR3 has 15 residues. Germline-derived CDR1 and CDR2 are DFQATT and SNEGSKA (reference sequence). CDR3 in DNA: TGCAGTGCGTTTAGCGGGGGGACAAATTACAATGAGCAGTTCTTC. Protein: CSAFSGGTNYNEQFF.

Only a few counts were recorded for this clonotype. This chain joins TRBV20-1 and TRBJ1-1, with D uncertain. Germline CDR1 reads DFQATT; CDR2 reads SNEGSKA (reference sequence). Trimming removed 3 bases from V and 0 bases from J, with 14 bases in between. The CDR3 is 15 residues long. In nucleotides, the CDR3 is TGCAGTGCTAGTTCGGTAGGAAATCTGAACACTGAAGCTTTCTTT. Translation: CSASSVGNLNTEAFF.

CDR3 DNA: TGTGCCAGCAGCTTAGTCGGGCGGAGCTCTGGAAACACCATATATTTT. The encoded protein is CASSLVGRSSGNTIYF. This chain links TRBV7-2 with TRBJ1-3, with D hard to call. Germline CDR1 is SGHTA and CDR2 is FQGNSA. CDR3 length equals 16 residues. The ends were cut back, 1 base at V and 0 bases at J, with 10 bases in the middle.

V is TRBV10-2 and J is TRBJ2-1; 14 nucleotides align to TRBD2. The germline V gene has CDR1 WSHSY and CDR2 SAAADI. The CDR3 consists of 16 residues. J gave up 5 bases and V 2 bases, and 2 bases lay outside the gene matches. The CDR3 here is CASSETGLAGDNEQFF. The CDR3 bases are TGCGCCAGCAGTGAGACGGGACTAGCGGGAGACAATGAGCAGTTCTTC.

This clonotype has more than one count but fewer than ten. The CDR3 loop reads CASSYSSQGNRNYGYTF. The CDR3 DNA sequence: TGTGCCAGCAGTTACTCGAGTCAGGGGAATCGGAACTATGGCTACACCTTC. V is TRBV6-5 and J is TRBJ1-2; a weak D match, TRBD1 (6 bases). Trimming shortened V by 0 bases and J by 2 bases, and 16 bases separated the two germline ends. Per the germline V gene, CDR1 is MNHEY and CDR2 is SVGAGI. CDR3 size: 17 residues.

There are a few counts of this clonotype. The rearrangement joins TRBV28 to TRBJ1-1, with a tentative D call TRBD1 (5 bases). The germline CDR1 and CDR2 sequences are MDHEN and SYDVKM. The CDR3 has 14 amino acids. Trimming left V 6 bases short and J 6 bases short, with 17 bases between. The CDR3 sequence is CASSVQGDFAEAFF. The CDR3 bases are TGTGCCAGCAGCGTCCAGGGAGACTTTGCTGAAGCTTTCTTT.

The chain couples TRBV7-2 to TRBJ2-3; possible D gene TRBD2, 6 bases. Trimming pared 5 bases from V and 2 bases from J, leaving 11 bases between. CDR3 length: 14 residues. The germline V gene encodes CDR1 SGHTA and CDR2 FQGNSA. This chain's CDR3 is CASSAEGYTDTQYF. The CDR3 DNA sequence: TGTGCCAGCAGCGCGGAGGGCTACACAGATACGCAGTATTTT.

This clonotype was observed many times. The chain uses TRBV5-1 and TRBJ2-5, with TRBD2 identical over 7 bases. J lost 6 bases, V lost 0 bases, and 11 bases had no gene match. There are 16 residues in the CDR3. Germline-derived CDR1 and CDR2 are SGHRS and YFSETQ. This CDR3 is CASSLERRERRKTQYF. In DNA, the CDR3 is TGCGCCAGCAGCTTGGAAAGGCGGGAGAGAAGAAAGACCCAGTACTTC.